This is a list of T cell receptor beta chains from one sample in a study of preoperative IRX-2 immunotherapy in early breast cancer. Sequencing used immunoSEQ multiplex PCR; TCRdb keeps in-frame clones, though not all of them. The profile shows about 25,000 clones, 75% to 85% of them singletons. This specimen consisted of lymph node tissue, obtained after IRX-2 immunotherapy. Every receptor here comes from a human donor with breast cancer. CDR3s include the opening cysteine and the closing phenylalanine or tryptophan. Fields, in order: clone size, J gene, D gene, V gene, CDR3 DNA, CDR3 protein. D genes are given only for firm matches. Clone size is stated in some rows and not others, as once, few, many or a class when expanded.

- TRBJ1-1 - TRBV5-1 TGCGCCAGCAGCTCAGCAGTAACGAACACTGAAGCTTTCTTT CASSSAVTNTEAFF
- TRBJ1-6 - TRBV30 TGTGCCTGGAGTGTACAGGCGCAGTCACCCCTCCACTTT CAWSVQAQSPLHF
- TRBJ1-5 - TRBV5-1 TGCGCCAGCAGCTTGCAGTGGGGTAGCAATCAGCCCCAGCATTTT CASSLQWGSNQPQHF
- TRBJ1-5 TRBD1 TRBV19 TGTGCCAGTAACATGGAAAGGGGGCGGATTCAGCCCCAGCATTTT CASNMERGRIQPQHF
- TRBJ1-5 - TRBV11-3 TGTGCCAGCAGCTTGGGAAGGGTGGCTCAGCCCCAGCATTTT CASSLGRVAQPQHF
- TRBJ2-1 - TRBV7-7 TGTGCCAGCAGCTTATACCGGGGTGGCAATGAGCAGTTCTTC CASSLYRGGNEQFF
- TRBJ1-2 TRBD1 TRBV25-1 TGTGCCAGCAGTGGGGGACAGGGGAGAGGCTACACCTTC CASSGGQGRGYTF
- TRBJ2-1 TRBD2 TRBV6-8 TGTGCCAGCACCGCACAGGGGACTAGCTTCAATGAGCAGTTCTTC CASTAQGTSFNEQFF
- TRBJ1-2 - TRBV6-8 TGTGCCAGCAGTTACTCTGTGTGGCGCTATGGCTACACCTTC CASSYSVWRYGYTF
- TRBJ2-2 TRBD1 TRBV18 TGTGCCACCGAACCCCAGGGGGCAATCGGGGAGCTGTTTTTT CATEPQGAIGELFF
- TRBJ2-5 - TRBV5-1 TGCGCCAGCAGCCAAAATGTGGCTAGCGACCAAGAGACCCAGTACTTC CASSQNVASDQETQYF
- TRBJ2-4 - TRBV7-5 TGTGCCAGCAGCTTTTCTGACAGGGGTTCAAAAAACATTCAGTACTTC CASSFSDRGSKNIQYF
few TRBJ2-7 TRBD1 TRBV28 TGTGCCAGTCGGGACAGAGTCTACGAGCAGTACTTC CASRDRVYEQYF
once TRBJ2-5 - TRBV9 TGTGCCAGCAGCGTATTAGGGCAGGGGAGACAAGAGACCCAGTACTTC CASSVLGQGRQETQYF
- TRBJ1-5 - TRBV6-8 TGTGCCAGCACAGTAGGCTATAATCAGCCCCAGCATTTT CASTVGYNQPQHF
- TRBJ2-7 - TRBV6-8 TGTGCCAGCCAAAGGGGTCCCTACGAGCAGTACTTC CASQRGPYEQYF
- TRBJ1-2 - TRBV30 TGTGCCTGGAGTGTACTAAGGGGTGCTGGCTACACCTTC CAWSVLRGAGYTF
- TRBJ1-4 - TRBV6-8 TGTGCCAGCAGGGAGGTGATAAATGAAAAACTGTTTTTT CASREVINEKLFF
once TRBJ1-6 - TRBV7-1 TGTGCCAGCAGCTTAGTGGGGGCGCGATCGTCACCCCTCCACTTT CASSLVGARSSPLHF
- TRBJ1-4 TRBD1 TRBV11-3 TGTGCCAGCAGCTCGACAGGGGGCCCTAATGAAAAACTGTTTTTT CASSSTGGPNEKLFF
- TRBJ1-1 - TRBV6-8 TGTGCCAGCATCGGCAGGGGCACTGAAGCTTTCTTT CASIGRGTEAFF
- TRBJ2-6 - TRBV19 TGTGCCAGTAGTATCTTGGTAACTGGGGCCAACGTCCTGACTTTC CASSILVTGANVLTF
- TRBJ1-5 - TRBV15 TGTGCCACCAGCATGGGGCGGAGCAATCAGCCCCAGCATTTT CATSMGRSNQPQHF
- TRBJ1-3 - TRBV25-1 TGTGCCAGCAGTGCCTCTGGAAACACCATATATTTT CASSASGNTIYF
- TRBJ1-3 TRBD1 TRBV10-3 TGTGCCAGCCGACAGGGCGCAGCTGGAAACACCATATATTTT CASRQGAAGNTIYF
- TRBJ2-7 TRBD1 TRBV30 TGTGCCTGGAGTCCCCTCAGGGGGCGTACCTACGAGCAGTACTTC CAWSPLRGRTYEQYF
- TRBJ2-3 TRBD1 TRBV6-8 TGTGCCAGCAGTTACGGCGGACAGGTGGATACGCAGTATTTT CASSYGGQVDTQYF
- TRBJ1-2 - TRBV19 TGTGCCACTGGACGCCCGGGGGGAAGCGGCTACACCTTC CATGRPGGSGYTF